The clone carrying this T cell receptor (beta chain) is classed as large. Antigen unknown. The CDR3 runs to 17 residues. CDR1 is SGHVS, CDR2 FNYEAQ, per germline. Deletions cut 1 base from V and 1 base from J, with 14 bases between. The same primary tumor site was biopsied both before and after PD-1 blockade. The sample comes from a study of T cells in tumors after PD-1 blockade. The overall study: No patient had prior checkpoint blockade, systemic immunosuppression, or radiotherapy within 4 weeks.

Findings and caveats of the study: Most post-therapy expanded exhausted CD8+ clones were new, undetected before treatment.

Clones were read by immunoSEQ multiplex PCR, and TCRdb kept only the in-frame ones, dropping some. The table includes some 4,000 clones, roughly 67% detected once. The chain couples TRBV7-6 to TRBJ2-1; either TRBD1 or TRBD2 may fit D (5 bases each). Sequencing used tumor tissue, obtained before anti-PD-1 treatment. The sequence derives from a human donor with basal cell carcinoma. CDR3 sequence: CASSLGPRGRSYNEQFF. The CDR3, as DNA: TGTGCCAGCAGCTTAGGTCCGAGGGGAAGGTCCTACAATGAGCAGTTCTTC.